Shown below are 17 T cell receptor beta chains from a single sample sequenced in a study of OX40 agonist ivuxolimab in advanced cancers. Data came from immunoSEQ multiplex PCR; TCRdb stores just in-frame clones and leaves some out. This sample has roughly 27,000 clones; 81% occur once, and the top ten carry about 30%. The material was CD4+ or CD8+ T cells sorted from blood, obtained in a trial of the OX40 agonist ivuxolimab. The source is an adult with an advanced solid tumor such as melanoma, head and neck, liver or kidney cancer.

The chain uses TRBV7-9 and TRBJ1-1; TRBD1 might be the D (5 bases). This CDR3 contains 15 residues. V was trimmed by 1 base and J by 4 bases, leaving 13 bases between them. Germline-derived CDR1 and CDR2 are SEHNR and FQNEAQ (reference sequence). CDR3 nucleotides: TGTGCCAGCAGCTTAGACGCACGGGGCGGCACTGAAGCTTTCTTT. It is translated as CASSLDARGGTEAFF.

The chain has TRBV7-9 and TRBJ2-7; TRBD1 agrees at 10 bases. V lost 4 bases and J lost 4; bases outside the gene matches: 16. The germline gives CDR1 SEHNR, CDR2 FQNEAQ (reference sequence). The CDR3 has 18 residues. The CDR3 nucleotides read TGTGCCAGCAGCTCCCTGGGACAGGGGCGGGACTTGGTTTACGAGCAGTACTTC. As protein: CASSSLGQGRDLVYEQYF.

The chain uses TRBV6-1 and TRBJ1-1, with 8 nucleotides matching TRBD1. CDR1 is MNHNS and CDR2 is SASEGT in the germline V gene. CDR3 size: 14 residues. The V gene end was trimmed by 9 bases and the J gene end by 6 bases; junction bases not matched to a gene: 12. Here the CDR3 DNA reads TGTGCCAGTTCTCAGGGGGCGTTAATCGCTGAAGCTTTCTTT. Translation: CASSQGALIAEAFF.

The J gene is TRBJ2-1, the V gene TRBV7-6; D may correspond to TRBD1 or TRBD2 (7 bases each). Trimming took off 3 bases at V and 6 bases at J, with 18 bases between the two ends. CDR1 and CDR2 from the germline V gene are SGHVS and FNYEAQ. This CDR3 comprises 16 residues. The CDR3 protein is CASSFHRGDRPNEQFF. The DNA for the CDR3 is TGTGCCAGCAGCTTTCATCGGGGGGACAGACCCAATGAGCAGTTCTTC.

This chain uses TRBV7-6 with TRBJ2-5; no reliable D call. Per the germline V gene, CDR1 is SGHVS and CDR2 is FNYEAQ. Trimming pared 0 bases from V and 4 bases from J, leaving 3 bases between. The CDR3 is 12 amino acids. CDR3 nucleotides: TGTGCCAGCAGCTTAGCAGCAGAGACCCAGTACTTC. It encodes CASSLAAETQYF.

This clone was picked up a small number of times. V and J are TRBV15 and TRBJ2-5; no definite D call. The germline V gene encodes CDR1 LNHNV and CDR2 YYDKDF (reference sequence). V was cut by 2 bases and J by 3 bases, with 13 bases left in between. This CDR3 has 15 residues. The CDR3 loop is CATSRTRRAEETQYF. CDR3 nucleotides: TGTGCCACCAGCAGAACACGAAGGGCGGAAGAGACCCAGTACTTC.

The J gene is TRBJ2-3, the V gene TRBV6-5; D tentatively reads TRBD1 or TRBD2 (5 bases each). The CDR3 contains 14 residues. Germline loops: CDR1 MNHEY, CDR2 SVGAGI. V was clipped by 0 bases and J by 7 bases, with 11 bases between them. The DNA of the CDR3 is TGTGCCAGCAGTTACTCGACACGGGGCCATACGCAGTATTTT. Translated, it gives CASSYSTRGHTQYF.

This clone was observed a single time. The V and J genes are TRBV2 and TRBJ2-5; D gene ambiguous. The V and J ends lost 3 bases and 2 bases respectively, with 1 base between them. This CDR3 has 11 amino acids. Germline values: CDR1 SNHLY, CDR2 FYNNEI. In DNA form, the CDR3 reads TGTGCCAGCAGTGATCAAGAGACCCAGTACTTC. Its translation is CASSDQETQYF.

The chain combines TRBV5-1 with TRBJ2-1; no clear D gene. This CDR3 is 13 amino acids long. Trimming shortened V by 4 bases and J by 4 bases, and 9 bases separated the two germline ends. CDR1 SGHRS and CDR2 YFSETQ come from the germline V gene. The CDR3, as DNA: TGCGCCAGCAGCCCCGAGAGTTACAATGAGCAGTTCTTC. Its translation is CASSPESYNEQFF.

The genes are TRBV29-1 and TRBJ1-2; a possible D gene is TRBD1 (6 bases). Germline lookup yields CDR1 SQVTM and CDR2 ANQGSEA. Trimming pared 1 base from V and 2 bases from J, leaving 14 bases between. CDR3 length: 15 amino acids. CDR3 loop: CSVEGVRGGNYGYTF. The CDR3 nucleotides read TGCAGCGTTGAAGGTGTCAGGGGTGGAAACTATGGCTACACCTTC.

The chain combines TRBV4-1 with TRBJ1-1; D ambiguous. Germline CDR1 MGHRA, CDR2 YSYEKL. The CDR3 is 12 amino acids. The V end lost 1 base, the J end lost 7 bases, and 7 bases lay between the germline ends. CDR3: CASSQGPFEAFF. The CDR3 region has the DNA TGCGCCAGCAGCCAAGGTCCATTTGAAGCTTTCTTT.

The V and J genes are TRBV4-1 and TRBJ2-5; a possible D gene is TRBD1 (6 bases). Germline V gene lookup returns CDR1 MGHRA and CDR2 YSYEKL. This CDR3 is 16 amino acids long. V lost 5 bases and J 2 bases, leaving 18 bases between the germline ends. CDR3 DNA: TGCGCCAGCAGCTCCCGACAGGCCGGAACGCAAGAGACCCAGTACTTC. The encoded protein is CASSSRQAGTQETQYF.

This CDR3 reads CASSAGEWRTDTQYF. In DNA, the CDR3 is TGTGCCAGCTCGGCGGGCGAATGGAGGACAGATACGCAGTATTTT. The chain employs TRBV18 and TRBJ2-3; maybe TRBD2 (5 bases). CDR3 length: 15 amino acids. The V gene's germline CDR1 is KGHSH and CDR2 LQKENI. With 6 bases removed from V and 3 bases from J, the gap between germline ends came to 16 bases.

The CDR3 sequence: CASSAYNSYNEQFF. The CDR3 DNA reads TGTGCCAGCAGCGCCTATAATTCCTACAATGAGCAGTTCTTC. The chain uses TRBV7-2 and TRBJ2-1; D is uncertain. The germline V gene has CDR1 SGHTA and CDR2 FQGNSA. The CDR3 is made up of 14 amino acids. The germline V and J ends were trimmed by 5 bases and 1 base, with 9 bases remaining between them.

This clone was seen once. The rearrangement joins TRBV7-8 to TRBJ2-5; 8 bases map to TRBD1. The trim removed 2 bases at V and 1 base at J, leaving 3 bases unmatched. Germline V gives CDR1 SGHVS, CDR2 FQNEAQ. There are 15 residues in the CDR3. The CDR3 here is CASSLNRGAQETQYF. Here the CDR3 DNA reads TGTGCCAGCAGCTTAAACAGGGGGGCCCAAGAGACCCAGTACTTC.

This chain links TRBV6-5 with TRBJ1-2; D remains unclear. CDR1 MNHEY and CDR2 SVGAGI come from the germline V gene. V was trimmed by 0 bases and J by 10 bases, leaving 21 bases between them. The CDR3 totals 16 residues. The CDR3 region is CASSYSVWGVSPDYTF. CDR3 coding DNA: TGTGCCAGCAGTTACTCTGTATGGGGAGTGAGTCCGGACTACACCTTC.

The chain joins TRBV7-3 to TRBJ2-3, with D possibly matching TRBD1 (5 bases). The CDR3 loop spans 14 amino acids. V lost 5 bases and J lost 2, with 11 bases in between. Germline V gene lookup returns CDR1 SGHTA and CDR2 FQGTGA. The CDR3: CASSPTGSTDTQYF. Here the CDR3 DNA reads TGTGCCAGCAGCCCCACAGGATCCACAGATACGCAGTATTTT.